Sequencing of this T cell receptor (beta chain) was carried out in a study of blood T cell repertoires in COVID-19. Libraries were prepared by immunoSEQ multiplex PCR; TCRdb keeps only in-frame clonotypes and omits some of them. The sample has 210,000 or so clones; approximately 90% are singletons. The CDR3 loop spans 17 amino acids. The V end lost 1 base, the J end lost 7 bases, and 17 bases lay between the germline ends. CDR1 MNHEY and CDR2 SMNVEV come from the germline V gene (reference sequence). The specimen sequenced was peripheral blood. The source is a man between 25 and 39 years old with COVID-19, enrolled during active disease. The V gene is TRBV27, the J gene TRBJ1-6; D may be TRBD1 (6 bases). The CDR3 bases are TGTGCCAGCAGTTTATGGATTTCAGGGGCAAACAATTCACCCCTCCACTTT. It yields the protein CASSLWISGANNSPLHF.